This T cell receptor beta chain originates from a study of blood T cell repertoires in COVID-19. Germline CDR1 LNHDA, CDR2 SQIVND (reference sequence). The CDR3 is 15 residues long. J was trimmed by 8 bases and V by 5 bases; bases with no gene match: 9. In the authors' workflow: Amplifying reference gene primers gave estimates of nucleated cell counts. TCRdb's table, derived via immunoSEQ multiplex PCR, lists solely in-frame clones and lacks some. That table furnishes V, J and clone size, whereas the DNA furnished D and trimming. The sample lists just under 150,000 clones; more than 75% were seen once.

The TCR was taken from a woman between 45 and 65 years old with active or convalescent COVID-19. The chain joins TRBV19 to TRBJ1-4; 9 positions agree with TRBD1. Sequences were obtained from peripheral blood. The CDR3 is CASSPGQGWNEKLFF. CDR3 nucleotides: TGTGCCAGTAGTCCCGGACAGGGGTGGAACGAAAAACTGTTTTTT.